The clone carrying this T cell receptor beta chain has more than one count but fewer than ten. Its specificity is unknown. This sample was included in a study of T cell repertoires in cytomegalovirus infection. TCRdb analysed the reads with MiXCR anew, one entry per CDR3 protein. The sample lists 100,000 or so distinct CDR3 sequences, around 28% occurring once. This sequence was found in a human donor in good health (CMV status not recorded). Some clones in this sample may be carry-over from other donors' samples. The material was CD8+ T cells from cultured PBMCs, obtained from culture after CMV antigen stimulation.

For the CDR3, the DNA is TGCGCCAGCAGCCAAGACGTTGCAGGGGGTCAGCCCCAGCATTTT. Residues: CASSQDVAGGQPQHF. The chain recombines TRBV4-1 with TRBJ1-5, with 7 bases lining up with TRBD1. The ends lost 0 bases at V and 6 bases at J; junction bases unmatched: 5. CDR3 length: 15 residues. Per germline, CDR1 MGHRA and CDR2 YSYEKL.